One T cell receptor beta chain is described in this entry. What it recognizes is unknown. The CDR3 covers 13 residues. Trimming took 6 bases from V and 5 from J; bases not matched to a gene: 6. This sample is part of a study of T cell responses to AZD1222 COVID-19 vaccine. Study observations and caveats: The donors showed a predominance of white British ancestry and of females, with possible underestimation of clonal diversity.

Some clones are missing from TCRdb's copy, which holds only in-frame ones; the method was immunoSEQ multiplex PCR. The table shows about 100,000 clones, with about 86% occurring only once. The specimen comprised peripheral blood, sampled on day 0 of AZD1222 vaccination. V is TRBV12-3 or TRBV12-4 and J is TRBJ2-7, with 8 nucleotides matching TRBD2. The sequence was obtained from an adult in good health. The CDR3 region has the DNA TGTGCCAGCAGATCCGGGGGGGTCGACGAGCAGTACTTC. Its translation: CASRSGGVDEQYF.